This passage covers 29 T cell receptor beta chains from one sample sequenced in a study of T cell repertoires in cytomegalovirus infection (dated by TCRdb to 2018 to 2020). This specimen's treatment or condition label, per the study, means: in vitro stimulation with specific CMV peptide epitopes to enrich CMV-specific T cells. Sequencing took place on an Illumina HiSeq 1500. Starting from the raw public reads, TCRdb applied fastp trimming at Q25, assembled clones with MiXCR and retained in-frame beta chains. Rows merge per CDR3 protein into single entries with the most common DNA and genes. The sample records roughly 180,000 distinct CDR3 sequences, about 20% of which are singletons. Clones ranked in the top ten supply roughly 27% of the sample. Their antigen targets remain unknown. The sample in question was CD8+ T cells from cultured PBMCs, obtained from culture after CMV antigen stimulation. The receptor set was obtained from a human donor in good health (CMV status not recorded). Some clones in this sample may be carry-over from other donors' samples.

The sample holds a few counts of this clonotype. The chain has TRBV9 and TRBJ2-1, with TRBD2 matching over 9 bases. The V gene end was trimmed by 0 bases and the J gene end by 8 bases; junction bases not matched to a gene: 6. This CDR3 is built from 15 residues. The germline gives CDR1 SGDLS, CDR2 YYNGEE. Written as DNA, the CDR3 is TGTGCCAGCAGCGTAGGTGCGGCGGGGGGGGATGAGCAGTTCTTC. Translating it yields CASSVGAAGGDEQFF. The whole variable domain, remainder taken from reference TRBV9 and TRBJ2-1, is DSGVTQTPKHLITATGQRVTLRCSPRSGDLSVYWYQQSLDQGLQFLIQYYNGEERAKGNILERFSAQQFPDLHSELNLSSLELGDSALYFCASSVGAAGGDEQFFGPGTRLTVL.

The chain carries TRBV12-5 and TRBJ2-4; D ambiguous. Germline lookup yields CDR1 LGHNT and CDR2 FRNRAP. There are 13 residues in the CDR3. Trimming stripped 5 bases from V and 7 bases from J, with 12 bases between. DNA of the CDR3: TGTGCTAGTGGTCCCCTCATCCCGAACATTCAGTACTTC. Translating it yields CASGPLIPNIQYF. Drawing the rest from reference TRBV12-5 and TRBJ2-4, the complete variable domain is DARVTQTPRHKVTEMGQEVTMRCQPILGHNTVFWYRQTMMQGLELLAYFRNRAPLDDSGMPKDRFSAEMPDATLATLKIQPSEPRDSAVYFCASGPLIPNIQYFGAGTRLSVL.

This clonotype was recorded a few times. V and J are TRBV4-1 and TRBJ1-1, with D unresolved. CDR1 and CDR2 (germline): MGHRA, YSYEKL. This CDR3 comprises 16 residues. V lost 0 bases, J lost 3 bases, and 14 bases lay in between. CDR3 protein: CASSQDWVPFDTEAFF. The CDR3 DNA follows: TGCGCCAGCAGCCAAGATTGGGTCCCCTTCGACACTGAAGCTTTCTTT.

The chain links TRBV5-4 to TRBJ2-7; possible D gene TRBD1, 6 bases. The CDR3 spans 14 residues. CDR1 is SGHNT, CDR2 YYREEE, per germline (reference sequence). V shed 0 bases and J shed 5 bases, with 12 bases lying between them. The DNA of the CDR3 is TGTGCCAGCAGCTTGGGCAGGGGATACGACGAGCAGTACTTC. Translation gives CASSLGRGYDEQYF.

This clonotype was recorded many times. This rearrangement joins TRBV19 to TRBJ2-6, with D unclear. Germline CDR1 reads LNHDA; CDR2 reads SQIVND (reference sequence). This CDR3 has 17 amino acids. Trimming shortened V by 3 bases and J by 0 bases, and 12 bases separated the two germline ends. The CDR3 DNA reads as TGTGCCAGTAGTATTATAAGGGCAGACTCTGGGGCCAACGTCCTGACTTTC. This codes for CASSIIRADSGANVLTF.

The chain joins TRBV7-9 to TRBJ1-4; D is perhaps TRBD1 (5 bases). CDR1 is SEHNR, CDR2 FQNEAQ, per germline (reference sequence). This CDR3 is 15 amino acids long. Deletions cut 0 bases from V and 6 bases from J, with 11 bases between. CDR3 residues: CASSLAGTGDEKLFF. The CDR3, as DNA: TGTGCCAGCAGCTTAGCTGGGACCGGAGATGAAAAACTGTTTTTT.

The rearrangement uses TRBV23-1 and TRBJ2-3; D is perhaps TRBD1 (6 bases). TRBV23-1 is marked as an open reading frame, function uncertain. The ends were cut back, 3 bases at V and 1 base at J, with 23 bases in the middle. This CDR3 has 19 amino acids. CDR3: CASSHLNTDSQAGTDTQYF. For the CDR3, the DNA is TGCGCCAGCAGTCACCTCAATACGGACAGTCAGGCGGGCACAGATACGCAGTATTTT.

This clonotype was counted a few times. The gene calls are TRBV19 and TRBJ2-7; D ambiguous. Germline CDR1 reads LNHDA; CDR2 reads SQIVND (reference sequence). The V and J ends lost 6 bases and 0 bases respectively, with 15 bases between them. The CDR3 contains 15 residues. CDR3 in amino acids: CASSPHPRVSYEQYF. As DNA, the CDR3 is TGTGCCAGTAGCCCACATCCAAGAGTCTCCTACGAGCAGTACTTC.

This clonotype appeared a few times. This chain uses TRBV11-2 with TRBJ2-1, with TRBD2 matching 14 bases. Germline CDR1 reads SGHAT; CDR2 reads FQNNGV. The V gene end was trimmed by 4 bases and the J gene end by 0 bases; junction bases not matched to a gene: 14. The CDR3 contains 21 residues. CDR3 in DNA: TGTGCCAGCAGCTCGACCCCGGGACTAGCGGGGGCCCGGAGCTCCTACAATGAGCAGTTCTTC. Amino acid sequence: CASSSTPGLAGARSSYNEQFF.

V usage is TRBV2 and J usage is TRBJ2-1; D is uncertain. This CDR3 spans 13 amino acids. The V gene lost 3 bases and the J gene lost 7 bases, with 10 bases spanning the gap. CDR1 and CDR2 (germline): SNHLY, FYNNEI. CDR3 nucleotide sequence: TGTGCCAGCAGTGATAGGGCCAGAAATGAGCAGTTCTTC. As protein: CASSDRARNEQFF.

This clonotype was seen only a few times. The chain is built from TRBV27 and TRBJ2-1; 7 bases map to TRBD1. CDR1 and CDR2 (germline): MNHEY, SMNVEV (reference sequence). J lost 0 bases, V lost 5 bases, and 13 bases had no gene match. The CDR3 has 18 amino acids. CDR3 sequence (DNA): TGTGCCAGCAGTCCCCATTCAGGGGGAGTAAGCTCCTACAATGAGCAGTTCTTC. Amino acids: CASSPHSGGVSSYNEQFF.

This clonotype was observed a handful of times. As DNA, the CDR3 is TGTGCCAGCAGCTCGGGGACAGGGGAGAGGCCCCAGCATTTT. It is translated as CASSSGTGERPQHF. The J gene is TRBJ1-5, the V gene TRBV7-6; 10 bases line up with TRBD1. The CDR3 spans 14 residues. The trim removed 4 bases at V and 9 bases at J, leaving 6 bases unmatched. The germline CDR1 and CDR2 sequences are SGHVS and FNYEAQ.

V gene TRBV7-8 combines with J gene TRBJ2-7; perhaps TRBD2 as D (5 bases). This CDR3 is built from 14 residues. Germline-derived CDR1 and CDR2 are SGHVS and FQNEAQ. V was pared by 1 base and J by 3 bases, with 10 bases between. The chain's CDR3 is CASSLVEGRYEQYF. In DNA, the CDR3 is TGTGCCAGCAGCTTAGTTGAGGGCCGCTACGAGCAGTACTTC.

This clonotype was counted at least ten times. V usage is TRBV20-1 and J usage is TRBJ1-3, with TRBD1 matching over 12 bases. With V trimmed by 6 bases and J by 4 bases, 10 bases remained unmatched. CDR1 is DFQATT and CDR2 is SNEGSKA in the germline V gene (reference sequence). The CDR3 runs to 16 residues. This CDR3 reads CSATTGTGGYGNTIYF. Here the CDR3 DNA reads TGCAGTGCCACGACCGGGACAGGGGGCTACGGAAACACCATATATTTT.

V and J are TRBV6-2 or TRBV6-3 and TRBJ2-1; D unresolved. Trimming pared 6 bases from V and 6 bases from J, leaving 9 bases between. Germline CDR1 MNHEY, CDR2 SVGEGT. The CDR3 totals 12 residues. CDR3 region: CASSSDVNEQFF. DNA of the CDR3: TGTGCCAGCAGCTCGGACGTCAATGAGCAGTTCTTC.

This clonotype was detected a few times. The chain is built from TRBV7-2 and TRBJ2-1; possible D gene TRBD1, 5 bases. The CDR3 extends over 13 amino acids. The ends were cut back, 0 bases at V and 6 bases at J, with 6 bases in the middle. In germline, CDR1 is SGHTA, CDR2 FQGNSA. For the CDR3, the DNA is TGTGCCAGCAGCTTAGCCAGGGCCAATGAGCAGTTCTTC. This translates into CASSLARANEQFF.

The chain links TRBV4-1 to TRBJ1-5; 7 bases align to TRBD1. This CDR3 is built from 16 residues. After removal of 1 base from V and 4 bases from J, the junction contained 7 bases not matched to a gene. From germline, CDR1 is MGHRA and CDR2 YSYEKL. CDR3 DNA sequence: TGCGCCAGCAGCCAAGTGTATGAGGGGGCAAATCAGCCCCAGCATTTT. Translated: CASSQVYEGANQPQHF.

This clonotype was picked up a small number of times. CDR3 sequence: CASSQDRNSQETQYF. The CDR3 coding sequence is TGCGCCAGCAGCCAAGATCGTAACAGCCAAGAGACCCAGTACTTC. The V call is TRBV4-3, the J call TRBJ2-5; D call uncertain. Trimming cost V 0 bases and J 1 base, with 9 bases left between them. The CDR3 totals 15 residues. The germline V gene encodes CDR1 LGHNA and CDR2 YSLEER.

This clonotype was detected ten times or more. The chain joins TRBV4-3 to TRBJ2-7; 10 bases match TRBD1. The V gene end was trimmed by 3 bases and the J gene end by 4 bases; junction bases not matched to a gene: 0. CDR3 length: 13 amino acids. The V gene's germline CDR1 is LGHNA and CDR2 YSLEER. This chain's CDR3 is CASSQDRGYEQYF. The CDR3 coding sequence is TGCGCCAGCAGCCAGGACAGGGGGTACGAGCAGTACTTC.

This clonotype has only a few counts. The gene calls are TRBV7-2 and TRBJ2-1; 15 bases align to TRBD2. J gave up 6 bases and V 4 bases, and 1 base lay outside the gene matches. Germline lookup yields CDR1 SGHTA and CDR2 FQGNSA. CDR3 length: 15 amino acids. The CDR3: CASSWTSGGVNEQFF. In DNA form, the CDR3 reads TGTGCCAGCAGCTGGACTAGCGGGGGGGTCAATGAGCAGTTCTTC.

The rearrangement links TRBV6-1 to TRBJ2-1, with 11 bases lining up with TRBD2. The CDR3 is 17 residues long. Germline-derived CDR1 and CDR2 are MNHNS and SASEGT. V was pared by 0 bases and J by 8 bases, with 9 bases of the junction left unmatched. CDR3: CASSEAIAGGPGYEQFF. The CDR3 nucleotides are TGTGCCAGCAGTGAAGCAATAGCGGGGGGGCCAGGATATGAGCAGTTCTTC.

The J gene is TRBJ1-1, the V gene TRBV12-3 or TRBV12-4; D might be TRBD1 (5 bases). The CDR3 is made up of 14 amino acids. V was cut by 2 bases and J by 8 bases, with 15 bases left in between. CDR3 residues: CASSLRQLMREAFF. CDR3 bases: TGTGCCAGCAGTTTACGACAGCTAATGAGGGAAGCTTTCTTT.

V gene TRBV7-6 combines with J gene TRBJ2-1, with D perhaps TRBD1 (6 bases). Trimming took 1 base from V and 8 from J, leaving 9 bases between them. CDR1 and CDR2 from the germline V gene are SGHVS and FNYEAQ. The CDR3 is 13 amino acids. In DNA, the CDR3 is TGTGCCAGCAGCTTAGGACCAGGGGATGAGCAGTTCTTC. It encodes CASSLGPGDEQFF.

The chain is built from TRBV7-9 and TRBJ1-5, with no clear D. The CDR3 loop spans 12 amino acids. Germline CDR1 SEHNR, CDR2 FQNEAQ (reference sequence). Trimming took off 5 bases at V and 3 bases at J, with 5 bases between the two ends. CDR3 bases: TGTGCCAGCAGCGCCAACAATCAGCCCCAGCATTTT. Its protein is CASSANNQPQHF.

The genes are TRBV7-8 and TRBJ1-1; D unresolved. CDR1 SGHVS and CDR2 FQNEAQ come from the germline V gene. Between the trimmed V and J ends, which lost 0 bases and 5 bases, there was a span of 10 bases. The CDR3 is 14 amino acids. The CDR3 here is CASSLAGFGTEAFF. Here the CDR3 DNA reads TGTGCCAGCAGCTTAGCAGGGTTTGGTACTGAAGCTTTCTTT.

The table lists this clonotype with many counts. V usage is TRBV6-6 and J usage is TRBJ2-1; a weak D match, TRBD1 (6 bases). V was shortened by 8 bases and J by 8 bases, with 10 bases between the two germline ends. The CDR3 loop spans 11 amino acids. Germline CDR1 reads MNHNY; CDR2 reads SVGAGI (reference sequence). The CDR3 region is CASPRGDEQFF. The CDR3 DNA is TGTGCCAGCCCCAGGGGTGATGAGCAGTTCTTC.

The CDR3 DNA reads TGTGCCAGCAGTTACGTCGGCAGGGTGAGCTCCTACGAGCAGTACTTC. It translates to CASSYVGRVSSYEQYF. The chain couples TRBV6-2 or TRBV6-3 to TRBJ2-7; maybe TRBD1 (5 bases). This CDR3 comprises 16 residues. V lost 2 bases and J lost 0, with 14 bases in between. CDR1 and CDR2 (germline): MNHEY, SVGEGT.

The V and J genes are TRBV19 and TRBJ2-1, with TRBD2 matching 8 bases. The junction had 5 bases not matched to a gene; V was cut back by 3 bases and J by 4 bases. CDR1 and CDR2 from the germline V gene are LNHDA and SQIVND (reference sequence). This CDR3 comprises 15 residues. CDR3 coding DNA: TGTGCCAGTAGTATCGCGGGGGGAGCTTACAATGAGCAGTTCTTC. Residues: CASSIAGGAYNEQFF. Filled out from reference TRBV19 and TRBJ2-1, the complete variable domain reads DGGITQSPKYLFRKEGQNVTLSCEQNLNHDAMYWYRQDPGQGLRLIYYSQIVNDFQKGDIAEGYSVSREKKESFPLTVTSAQKNPTAFYLCASSIAGGAYNEQFFGPGTRLTVL.

The chain combines TRBV7-2 with TRBJ1-5; tentatively, D is TRBD1 (5 bases). The germline gives CDR1 SGHTA, CDR2 FQGNSA. The CDR3 totals 13 residues. Trimming removed 5 bases at V and 6 bases at J, with 11 bases between. CDR3 residues: CASSQGGVQPQHF. CDR3 in DNA: TGTGCCAGCAGCCAGGGAGGAGTTCAGCCCCAGCATTTT.